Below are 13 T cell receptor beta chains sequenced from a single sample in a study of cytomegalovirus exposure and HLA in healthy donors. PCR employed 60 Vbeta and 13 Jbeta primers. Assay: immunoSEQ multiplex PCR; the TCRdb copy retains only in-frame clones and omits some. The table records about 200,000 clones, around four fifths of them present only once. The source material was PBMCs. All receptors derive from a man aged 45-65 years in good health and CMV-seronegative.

The CDR3 DNA reads TGTGCCAGCTCATCATACAGGGGATCGAACACTGAAGCTTTCTTT. It is translated as CASSSYRGSNTEAFF. This chain uses TRBV18 with TRBJ1-1, with 7 bases fitting TRBD1. The CDR3 length is 15 residues. Germline V gives CDR1 KGHSH, CDR2 LQKENI. V shed 5 bases, J shed 1 base, and the junction held 7 bases outside the gene matches.

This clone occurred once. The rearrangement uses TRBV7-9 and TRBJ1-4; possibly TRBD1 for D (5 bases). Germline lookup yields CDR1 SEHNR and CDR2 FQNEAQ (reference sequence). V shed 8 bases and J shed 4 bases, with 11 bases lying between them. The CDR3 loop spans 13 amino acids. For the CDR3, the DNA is TGTGCCAGCGCGACGACAGTTAATGAAAAACTGTTTTTT. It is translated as CASATTVNEKLFF.

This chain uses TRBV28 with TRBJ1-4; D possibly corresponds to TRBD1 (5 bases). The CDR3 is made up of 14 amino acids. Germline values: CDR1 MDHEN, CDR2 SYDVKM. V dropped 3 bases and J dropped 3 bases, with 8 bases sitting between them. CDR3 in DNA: TGTGCCAGCAGTTTTTCGGGGGCTAATGAAAAACTGTTTTTT. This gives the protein CASSFSGANEKLFF.

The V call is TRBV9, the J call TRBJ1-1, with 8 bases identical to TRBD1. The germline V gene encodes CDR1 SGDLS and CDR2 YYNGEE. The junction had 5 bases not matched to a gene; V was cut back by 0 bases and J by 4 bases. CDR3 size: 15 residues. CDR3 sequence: CASSVERTGSTEAFF. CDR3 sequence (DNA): TGTGCCAGCAGCGTAGAAAGGACAGGGAGCACTGAAGCTTTCTTT.

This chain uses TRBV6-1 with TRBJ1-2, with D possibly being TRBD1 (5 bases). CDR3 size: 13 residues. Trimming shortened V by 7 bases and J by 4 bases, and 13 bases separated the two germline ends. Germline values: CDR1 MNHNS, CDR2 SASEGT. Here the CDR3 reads CASNPSGVYGYTF. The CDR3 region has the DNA TGTGCCAGCAACCCCTCGGGGGTCTATGGCTACACCTTC.

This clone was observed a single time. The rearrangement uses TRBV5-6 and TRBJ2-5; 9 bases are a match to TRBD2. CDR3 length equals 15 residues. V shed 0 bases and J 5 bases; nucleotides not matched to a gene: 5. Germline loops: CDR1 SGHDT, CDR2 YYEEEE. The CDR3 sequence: CASSLGAGGPETQYF. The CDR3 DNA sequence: TGTGCCAGCAGCTTGGGTGCGGGAGGGCCGGAGACCCAGTACTTC.

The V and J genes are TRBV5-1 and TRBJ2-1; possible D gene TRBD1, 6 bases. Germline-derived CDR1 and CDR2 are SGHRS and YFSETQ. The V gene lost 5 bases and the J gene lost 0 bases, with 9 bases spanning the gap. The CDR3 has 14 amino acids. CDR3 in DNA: TGCGCCAGCAGAGGACAGAGCTCCTACAATGAGCAGTTCTTC. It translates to CASRGQSSYNEQFF.

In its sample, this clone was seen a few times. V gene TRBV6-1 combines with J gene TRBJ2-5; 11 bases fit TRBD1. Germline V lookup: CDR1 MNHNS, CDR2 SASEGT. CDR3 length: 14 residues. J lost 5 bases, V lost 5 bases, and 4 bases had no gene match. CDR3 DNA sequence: TGTGCCAGCAGTCCGGGACAGGGGGTGGAGACCCAGTACTTC. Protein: CASSPGQGVETQYF.

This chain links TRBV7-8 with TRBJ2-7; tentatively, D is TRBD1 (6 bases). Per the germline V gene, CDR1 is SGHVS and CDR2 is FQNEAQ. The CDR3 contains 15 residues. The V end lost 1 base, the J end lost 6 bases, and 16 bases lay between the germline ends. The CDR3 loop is CASSLGRTEGSEQYF. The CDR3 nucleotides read TGTGCCAGCAGCTTAGGGAGGACAGAAGGGAGCGAGCAGTACTTC.

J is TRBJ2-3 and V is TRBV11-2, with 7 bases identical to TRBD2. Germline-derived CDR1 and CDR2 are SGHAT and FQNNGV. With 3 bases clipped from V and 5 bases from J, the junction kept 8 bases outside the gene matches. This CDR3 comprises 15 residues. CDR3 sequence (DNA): TGTGCCAGCAGCTTTCTGGGGGGGTCGGAAGATACGCAGTATTTT. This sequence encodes CASSFLGGSEDTQYF.

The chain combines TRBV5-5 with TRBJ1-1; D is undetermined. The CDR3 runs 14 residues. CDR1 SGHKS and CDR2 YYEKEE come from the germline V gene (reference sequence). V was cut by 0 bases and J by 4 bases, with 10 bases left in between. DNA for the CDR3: TGTGCCAGCAGCTTGGTATTTTCTAGCACTGAAGCTTTCTTT. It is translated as CASSLVFSSTEAFF.

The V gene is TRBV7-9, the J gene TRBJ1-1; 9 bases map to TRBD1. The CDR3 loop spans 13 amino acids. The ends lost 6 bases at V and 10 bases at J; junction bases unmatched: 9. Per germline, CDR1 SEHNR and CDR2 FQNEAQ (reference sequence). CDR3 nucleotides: TGTGCCAGCAGTCTTGTGACAGGGGGTGTAGCTTTCTTT. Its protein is CASSLVTGGVAFF.

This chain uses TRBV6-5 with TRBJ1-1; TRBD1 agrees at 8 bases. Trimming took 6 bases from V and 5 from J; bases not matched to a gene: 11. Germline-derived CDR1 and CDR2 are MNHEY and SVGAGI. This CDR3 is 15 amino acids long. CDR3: CASRLGQGQRTEAFF. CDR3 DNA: TGTGCCAGCAGACTTGGACAGGGACAAAGAACTGAAGCTTTCTTT.